What follows describes a single T cell receptor beta chain. Per the original data handling: Counts of nucleated cells, estimated from reference gene primer amplification, were obtained. The method was immunoSEQ multiplex PCR; TCRdb's version includes in-frame clones alone and lacks a portion of them. For V, J and clone size, that table is used; D and trimming come from the DNA. Here the sample spans about 230,000 clones, approximately 82% being singletons. These data are taken from a study of blood T cell repertoires in COVID-19. Across the whole study: PBMCs, B-cell-depleted T cells, or T cells provided the cDNA or gDNA that made up the material.

The CDR3 spans 19 residues. Trimming removed 5 bases at V and 3 bases at J, with 27 bases between. The V gene's germline CDR1 is MNHEY and CDR2 SMNVEV (reference sequence). This clonotype originated in a middle-aged man who had recovered from COVID-19. Specimen: peripheral blood. The chain joins TRBV27 to TRBJ2-3; possibly TRBD2 for D (7 bases). CDR3 DNA: TGTGCCAGCAGTCTTATGTCCGGGGGGCCCCTACCTTGGACAGATACGCAGTATTTT. Amino acids: CASSLMSGGPLPWTDTQYF.